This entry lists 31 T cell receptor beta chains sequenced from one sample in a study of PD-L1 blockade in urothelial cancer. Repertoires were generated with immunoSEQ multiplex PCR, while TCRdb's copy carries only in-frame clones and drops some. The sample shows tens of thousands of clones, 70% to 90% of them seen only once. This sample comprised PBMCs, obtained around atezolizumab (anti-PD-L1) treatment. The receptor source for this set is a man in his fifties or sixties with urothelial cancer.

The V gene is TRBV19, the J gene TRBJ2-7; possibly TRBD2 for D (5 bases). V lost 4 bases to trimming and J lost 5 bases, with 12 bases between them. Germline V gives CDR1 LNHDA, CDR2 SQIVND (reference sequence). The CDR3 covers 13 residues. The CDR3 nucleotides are TGTGCCAGTAGTACCCCCCCCGGGGACGAGCAGTACTTC. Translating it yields CASSTPPGDEQYF.

CDR3 sequence (DNA): TGTGCCAGCAGTCCCGGGACGGAGGGGATCTATGGCTACACCTTC. Its translation: CASSPGTEGIYGYTF. The chain employs TRBV2 and TRBJ1-2, with D possibly being TRBD1 (5 bases). CDR1 is SNHLY, CDR2 FYNNEI, per germline. Trimming shortened V by 5 bases and J by 4 bases, and 17 bases separated the two germline ends. CDR3 length: 15 amino acids. The full variable domain, with the rest looked up from reference TRBV2 and TRBJ1-2, is EPEVTQTPSHQVTQMGQEVILRCVPISNHLYFYWYRQILGQKVEFLVSFYNNEISEKSEIFDDQFSVERPDGSNFTLKIRSTKLEDSAMYFCASSPGTEGIYGYTFGSGTRLTVV.

The CDR3 sequence: CASTGTALGNEQFF. CDR3 coding DNA: TGTGCCTCAACCGGGACAGCCCTGGGCAATGAGCAGTTCTTC. The gene calls are TRBV30 and TRBJ2-1; 7 positions agree with TRBD1. V gave up 7 bases and J gave up 6 bases; unmatched junction bases: 12. The CDR3 spans 14 residues. Germline lookup yields CDR1 GTSNPN and CDR2 SVGIG (reference sequence).

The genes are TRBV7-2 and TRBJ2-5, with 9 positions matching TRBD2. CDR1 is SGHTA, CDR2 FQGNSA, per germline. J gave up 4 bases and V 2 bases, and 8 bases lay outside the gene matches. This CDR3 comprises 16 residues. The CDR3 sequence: CASSLKGGGAGETQYF. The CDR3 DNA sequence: TGTGCCAGCAGCTTAAAGGGCGGGGGGGCCGGAGAGACCCAGTACTTC. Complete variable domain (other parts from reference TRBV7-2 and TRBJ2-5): GAGVSQSPSNKVTEKGKDVELRCDPISGHTALYWYRQSLGQGLEFLIYFQGNSAPDKSGLPSDRFSAERTGGSVSTLTIQRTQQEDSAVYLCASSLKGGGAGETQYFGPGTRLLVL.

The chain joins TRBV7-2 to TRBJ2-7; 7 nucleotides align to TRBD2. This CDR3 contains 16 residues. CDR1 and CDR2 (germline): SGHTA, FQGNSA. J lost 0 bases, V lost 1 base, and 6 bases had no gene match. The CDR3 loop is CASSLGGGYGSYEQYF. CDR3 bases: TGTGCCAGCAGCTTAGGGGGGGGATATGGCTCCTACGAGCAGTACTTC. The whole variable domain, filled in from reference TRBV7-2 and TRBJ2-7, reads GAGVSQSPSNKVTEKGKDVELRCDPISGHTALYWYRQSLGQGLEFLIYFQGNSAPDKSGLPSDRFSAERTGGSVSTLTIQRTQQEDSAVYLCASSLGGGYGSYEQYFGPGTRLTVT.

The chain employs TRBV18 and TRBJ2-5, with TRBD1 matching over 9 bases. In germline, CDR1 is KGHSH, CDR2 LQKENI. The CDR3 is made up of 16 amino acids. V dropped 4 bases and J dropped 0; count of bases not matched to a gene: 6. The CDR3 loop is CASSLGTGRYQETQYF. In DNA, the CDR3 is TGTGCCAGCTCACTCGGGACAGGGAGGTACCAAGAGACCCAGTACTTC.

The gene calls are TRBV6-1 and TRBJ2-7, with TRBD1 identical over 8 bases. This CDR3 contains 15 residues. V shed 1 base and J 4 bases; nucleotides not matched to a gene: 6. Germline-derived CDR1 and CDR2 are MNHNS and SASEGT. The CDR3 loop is CASSEGAGGVYEQYF. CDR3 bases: TGTGCCAGCAGTGAAGGGGCAGGGGGCGTGTACGAGCAGTACTTC.

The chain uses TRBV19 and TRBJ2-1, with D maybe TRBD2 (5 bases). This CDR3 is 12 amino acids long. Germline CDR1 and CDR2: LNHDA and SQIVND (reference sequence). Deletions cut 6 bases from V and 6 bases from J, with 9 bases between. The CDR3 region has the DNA TGTGCCAGTAGCGACGGGATCAATGAGCAGTTCTTC. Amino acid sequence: CASSDGINEQFF.

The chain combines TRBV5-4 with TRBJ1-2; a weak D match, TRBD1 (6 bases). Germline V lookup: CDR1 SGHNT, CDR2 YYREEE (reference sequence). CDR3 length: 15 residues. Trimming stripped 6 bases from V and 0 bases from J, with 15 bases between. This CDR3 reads CASTTPDRSNYGYTF. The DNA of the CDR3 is TGTGCCAGCACAACCCCGGACAGATCTAACTATGGCTACACCTTC.

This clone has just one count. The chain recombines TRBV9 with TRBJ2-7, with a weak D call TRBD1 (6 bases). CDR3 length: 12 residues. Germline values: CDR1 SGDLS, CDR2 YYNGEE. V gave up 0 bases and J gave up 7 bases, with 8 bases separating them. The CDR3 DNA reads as TGTGCCAGCAGCGTAGGGGGGCAGGAGCAGTACTTC. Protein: CASSVGGQEQYF.

CDR3 in DNA: TGCGCCAGCAGCGAAGGACTAGCGTCGTACGAGCAGTACTTC. It translates to CASSEGLASYEQYF. The rearrangement uses TRBV5-1 and TRBJ2-7; TRBD2 aligns across 9 bases. Germline CDR1 SGHRS, CDR2 YFSETQ. This CDR3 region has 14 residues. Germline trimming cut 4 bases from V and 4 bases from J; bases unmatched to any gene: 6.

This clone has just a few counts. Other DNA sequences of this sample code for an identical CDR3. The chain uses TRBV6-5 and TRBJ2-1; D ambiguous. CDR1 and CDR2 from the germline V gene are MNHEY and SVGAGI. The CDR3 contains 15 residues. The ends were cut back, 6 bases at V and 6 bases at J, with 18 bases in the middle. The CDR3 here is CASSFRQGYRNEQFF. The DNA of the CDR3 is TGTGCCAGCAGCTTTAGACAAGGTTATCGCAATGAGCAGTTCTTC.

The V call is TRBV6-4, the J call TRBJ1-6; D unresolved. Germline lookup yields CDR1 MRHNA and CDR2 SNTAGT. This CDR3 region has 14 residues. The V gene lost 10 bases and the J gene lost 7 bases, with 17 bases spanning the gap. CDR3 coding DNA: TGTGCCACACGGAGCGAGGGAGAAAATTCACCCCTCCACTTT. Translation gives CATRSEGENSPLHF.

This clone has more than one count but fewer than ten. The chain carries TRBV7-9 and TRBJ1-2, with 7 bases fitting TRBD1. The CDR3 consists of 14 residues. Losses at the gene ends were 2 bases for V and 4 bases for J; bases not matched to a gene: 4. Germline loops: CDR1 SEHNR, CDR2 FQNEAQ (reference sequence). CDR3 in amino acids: CASSLRQGSYGYTF. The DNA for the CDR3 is TGTGCCAGCAGCTTAAGACAGGGCTCCTATGGCTACACCTTC.

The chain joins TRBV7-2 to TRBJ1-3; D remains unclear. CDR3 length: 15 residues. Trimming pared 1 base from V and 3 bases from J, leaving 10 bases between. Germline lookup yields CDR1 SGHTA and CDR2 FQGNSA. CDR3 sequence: CASSLVSSRGNTIYF. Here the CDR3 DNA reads TGTGCCAGCAGCTTAGTTTCCTCTCGTGGAAACACCATATATTTT.

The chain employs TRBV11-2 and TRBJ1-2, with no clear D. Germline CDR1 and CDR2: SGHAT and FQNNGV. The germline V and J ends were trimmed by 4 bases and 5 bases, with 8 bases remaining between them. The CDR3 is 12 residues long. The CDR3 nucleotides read TGTGCCAGCAGCTCGGACTTGTATGGCTACACCTTC. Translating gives CASSSDLYGYTF.

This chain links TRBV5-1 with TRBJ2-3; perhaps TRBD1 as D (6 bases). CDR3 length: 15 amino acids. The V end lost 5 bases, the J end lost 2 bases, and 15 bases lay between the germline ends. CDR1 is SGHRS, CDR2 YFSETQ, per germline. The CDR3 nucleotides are TGCGCCAGCAGAGATGGACAGAGATACACAGATACGCAGTATTTT. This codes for CASRDGQRYTDTQYF.

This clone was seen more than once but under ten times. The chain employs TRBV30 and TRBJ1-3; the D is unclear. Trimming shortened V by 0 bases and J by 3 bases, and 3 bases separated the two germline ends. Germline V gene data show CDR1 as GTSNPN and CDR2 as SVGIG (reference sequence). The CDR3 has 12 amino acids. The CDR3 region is CAWSVLGNTIYF. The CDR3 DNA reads TGTGCCTGGAGTGTTCTTGGAAACACCATATATTTT.

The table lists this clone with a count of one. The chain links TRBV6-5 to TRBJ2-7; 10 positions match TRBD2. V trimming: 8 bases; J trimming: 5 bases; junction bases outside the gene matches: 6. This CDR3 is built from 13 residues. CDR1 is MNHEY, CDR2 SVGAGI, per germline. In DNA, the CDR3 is TGTGCCAGCCAAGCGGGGGGGCGCGACGAGCAGTACTTC. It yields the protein CASQAGGRDEQYF.

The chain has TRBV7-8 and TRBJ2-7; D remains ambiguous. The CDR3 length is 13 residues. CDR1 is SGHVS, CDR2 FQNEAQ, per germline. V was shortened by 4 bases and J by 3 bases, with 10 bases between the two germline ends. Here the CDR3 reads CASSYNRNYEQYF. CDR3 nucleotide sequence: TGTGCCAGCAGCTACAACCGAAACTACGAGCAGTACTTC.

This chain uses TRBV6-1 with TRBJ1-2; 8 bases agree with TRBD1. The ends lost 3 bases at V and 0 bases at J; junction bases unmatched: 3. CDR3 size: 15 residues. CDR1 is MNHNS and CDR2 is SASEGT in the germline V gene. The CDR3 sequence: CASSDRGLSNYGYTF. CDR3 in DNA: TGTGCCAGCAGTGACAGGGGGCTGTCTAACTATGGCTACACCTTC.

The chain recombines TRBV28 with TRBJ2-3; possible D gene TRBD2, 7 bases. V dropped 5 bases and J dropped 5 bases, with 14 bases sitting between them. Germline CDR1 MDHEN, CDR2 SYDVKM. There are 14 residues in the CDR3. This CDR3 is CASSPGGPIDTQYF. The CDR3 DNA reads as TGTGCCAGCAGTCCCGGGGGGCCGATAGATACGCAGTATTTT.

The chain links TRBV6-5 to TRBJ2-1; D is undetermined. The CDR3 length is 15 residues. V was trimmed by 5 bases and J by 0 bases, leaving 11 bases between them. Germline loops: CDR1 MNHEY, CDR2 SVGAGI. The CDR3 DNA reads TGTGCCAGCAGTAAATCTGCTAGCTCCTACAATGAGCAGTTCTTC. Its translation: CASSKSASSYNEQFF.

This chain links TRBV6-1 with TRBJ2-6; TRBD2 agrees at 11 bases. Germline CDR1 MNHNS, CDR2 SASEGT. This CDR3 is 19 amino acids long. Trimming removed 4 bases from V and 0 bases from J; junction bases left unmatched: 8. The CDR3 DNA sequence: TGTGCCAGCAGTGTTGAACTAGCGGGGGCAAGCTCTGGGGCCAACGTCCTGACTTTC. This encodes CASSVELAGASSGANVLTF.

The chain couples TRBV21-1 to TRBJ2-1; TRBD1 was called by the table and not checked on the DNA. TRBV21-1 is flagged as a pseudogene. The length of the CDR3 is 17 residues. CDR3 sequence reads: CASNHGGDRGSYNEQFF. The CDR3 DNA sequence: TGTGCCAGCAACCACGGGGGGGACAGGGGCTCCTACAATGAGCAGTTCTTC.

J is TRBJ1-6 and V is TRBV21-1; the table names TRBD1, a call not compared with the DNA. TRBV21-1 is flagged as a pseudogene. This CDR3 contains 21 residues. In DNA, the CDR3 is TGTGCCAGCAGCAAAGGACTGAGACCCCAGGGACAGGCCCTTTTTAATTCACCCCTCCACTTT. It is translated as CASSKGLRPQGQALFNSPLHF.

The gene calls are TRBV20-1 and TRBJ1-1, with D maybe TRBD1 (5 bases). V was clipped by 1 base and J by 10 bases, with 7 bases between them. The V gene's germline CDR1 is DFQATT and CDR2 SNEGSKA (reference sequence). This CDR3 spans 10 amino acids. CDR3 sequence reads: CSARGGVAFF. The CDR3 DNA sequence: TGCAGTGCTAGAGGGGGCGTAGCTTTCTTT.

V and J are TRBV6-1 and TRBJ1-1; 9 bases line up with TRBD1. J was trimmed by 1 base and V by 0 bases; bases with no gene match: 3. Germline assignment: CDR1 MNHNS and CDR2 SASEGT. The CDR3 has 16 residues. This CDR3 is CASSEASTGGNTEAFF. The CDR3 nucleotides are TGTGCCAGCAGTGAAGCTTCGACAGGGGGGAACACTGAAGCTTTCTTT.

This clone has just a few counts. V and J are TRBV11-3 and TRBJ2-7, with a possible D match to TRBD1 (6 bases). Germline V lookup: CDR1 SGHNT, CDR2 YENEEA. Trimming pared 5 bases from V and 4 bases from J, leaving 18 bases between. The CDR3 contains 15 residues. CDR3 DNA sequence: TGTGCCAGCAGCCCTGGTGGGGACAAAACTTACGAGCAGTACTTC. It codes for CASSPGGDKTYEQYF.

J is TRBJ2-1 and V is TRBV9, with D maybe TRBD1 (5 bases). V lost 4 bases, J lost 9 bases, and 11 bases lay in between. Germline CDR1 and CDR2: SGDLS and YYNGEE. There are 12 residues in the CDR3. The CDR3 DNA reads TGTGCCAGCAGCCTCGGACATGTTGAGCAGTTCTTC. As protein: CASSLGHVEQFF.

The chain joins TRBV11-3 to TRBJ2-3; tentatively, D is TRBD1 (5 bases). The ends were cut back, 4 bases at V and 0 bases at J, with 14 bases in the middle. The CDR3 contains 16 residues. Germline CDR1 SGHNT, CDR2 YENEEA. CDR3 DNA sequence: TGTGCCAGCAGCTCCGCTTCAGGGTTCAGCACAGATACGCAGTATTTT. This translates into CASSSASGFSTDTQYF.